The 11 T cell receptor beta chains given below trace back to one sample, sequenced in a study of blood T cell repertoires in COVID-19. TCRdb's table, derived via immunoSEQ multiplex PCR, lists solely in-frame clones and lacks some. The data hold 150,000 or so clones, with over 70% observed a single time. The specimen was peripheral blood. These receptors all stem from a woman aged 55-69 years with acute or convalescent COVID-19.

This clone was detected a few times. The rearrangement joins TRBV19 to TRBJ2-1; 13 bases fit TRBD2. The ends lost 5 bases at V and 5 bases at J; junction bases unmatched: 3. The V gene's germline CDR1 is LNHDA and CDR2 SQIVND (reference sequence). There are 15 residues in the CDR3. CDR3 in amino acids: CASSPGTSGDNEQFF. CDR3 sequence (DNA): TGTGCCAGTAGTCCTGGGACTAGCGGGGACAATGAGCAGTTCTTC.

The rearrangement uses TRBV27 and TRBJ1-1; D is uncertain. Germline V lookup: CDR1 MNHEY, CDR2 SMNVEV (reference sequence). V was cut by 2 bases and J by 1 base, with 8 bases left in between. The CDR3 has 14 amino acids. The CDR3 loop reads CASSLNRANTEAFF. CDR3 nucleotide sequence: TGTGCCAGCAGTTTAAACAGAGCGAACACTGAAGCTTTCTTT.

The chain uses TRBV5-5 and TRBJ2-7; perhaps TRBD1 as D (6 bases). Germline CDR1 and CDR2: SGHKS and YYEKEE (reference sequence). The CDR3 covers 14 residues. Trimming pared 1 base from V and 3 bases from J, leaving 11 bases between. DNA for the CDR3: TGTGCCAGCAGCTTGTCAGGGGCGAACTACGAGCAGTACTTC. It is translated as CASSLSGANYEQYF.

The rearrangement joins TRBV28 to TRBJ1-2; no reliable D call. Germline CDR1 MDHEN, CDR2 SYDVKM. V lost 5 bases to trimming and J lost 8 bases, with 18 bases between them. This CDR3 comprises 14 residues. CDR3: CASSPPGIKGGYTF. The CDR3 DNA is TGTGCCAGCAGTCCCCCGGGGATTAAGGGCGGCTACACCTTC.

The rearrangement uses TRBV10-2 and TRBJ1-1; D possibly corresponds to TRBD1 (6 bases). V lost 2 bases and J lost 5, with 12 bases in between. The CDR3 sequence is 14 residues long. CDR1 and CDR2 (germline): WSHSY, SAAADI. Here the CDR3 reads CASSELAGETEAFF. CDR3 in DNA: TGCGCCAGCAGTGAGCTGGCAGGGGAGACTGAAGCTTTCTTT.

This clone was seen once. The chain links TRBV4-1 to TRBJ1-2; no reliable D call. The V and J ends lost 1 base and 3 bases respectively, with 12 bases between them. The CDR3 consists of 15 residues. Germline assignment: CDR1 MGHRA and CDR2 YSYEKL. CDR3 sequence reads: CASSQGASGDYGYTF. The CDR3, as DNA: TGCGCCAGCAGCCAAGGAGCATCCGGAGACTATGGCTACACCTTC.

The chain employs TRBV29-1 and TRBJ2-7, with D possibly being TRBD2 (6 bases). V was shortened by 7 bases and J by 2 bases, with 12 bases between the two germline ends. Germline CDR1 is SQVTM and CDR2 is ANQGSEA. CDR3 size: 12 residues. In DNA form, the CDR3 reads TGCAGCGCAGCGGGCTCAGCCTACGAGCAGTACTTC. It specifies CSAAGSAYEQYF.

This sequence joins TRBV6-5 and TRBJ1-1; perhaps TRBD1 as D (5 bases). The CDR3 runs to 15 residues. Germline V gene sequence: CDR1 MNHEY, CDR2 SVGAGI. V gave up 6 bases and J gave up 6 bases, with 20 bases separating them. The CDR3 coding sequence is TGTGCCAGCAGCGATAGCTACGCAGGGCGCGCTGAAGCTTTCTTT. Its translation: CASSDSYAGRAEAFF.

The chain joins TRBV30 to TRBJ2-5, with D tentatively TRBD2 (6 bases). The germline V and J ends were trimmed by 6 bases and 5 bases, with 19 bases remaining between them. This CDR3 spans 14 amino acids. CDR1 is GTSNPN and CDR2 is SVGIG in the germline V gene (reference sequence). The CDR3, as DNA: TGTGCCTGCCGGGGGAGCCTCGGAGGGGAGACCCAGTACTTC. As protein: CACRGSLGGETQYF.

The chain employs TRBV2 and TRBJ1-5; TRBD1 aligns across 8 bases. This CDR3 contains 14 residues. V shed 6 bases and J 3 bases; nucleotides not matched to a gene: 4. Per germline, CDR1 SNHLY and CDR2 FYNNEI. CDR3 in amino acids: CASRDRASNQPQHF. CDR3 DNA sequence: TGTGCCAGCAGGGACAGGGCCTCCAATCAGCCCCAGCATTTT.

The genes are TRBV6-5 and TRBJ1-1; D gene uncertain. CDR3 length: 13 amino acids. V lost 0 bases, J lost 5 bases, and 7 bases lay in between. Looked up from germline, CDR1 is MNHEY and CDR2 is SVGAGI. As DNA, the CDR3 is TGTGCCAGCAGTTACTCTGTCCGGACTGAAGCTTTCTTT. Translated: CASSYSVRTEAFF.